This entry concerns a single TCR beta chain. The data derive from a study of cytomegalovirus exposure and HLA in healthy donors. Vbeta (60) and Jbeta (13) primers were used in the PCR. TCRdb keeps only in-frame clones here, not all; method: immunoSEQ multiplex PCR. The repertoire has about 200,000 clones, around 73% of them found once; the top ten carry 3.8%. CDR1 and CDR2 (germline): MNHEY, SMNVEV (reference sequence). The CDR3 has 15 amino acids. V lost 7 bases and J lost 5, with 21 bases in between. This sequence joins TRBV27 and TRBJ2-7; a weak D match, TRBD1 (5 bases). The sequenced material came from PBMCs. The origin of this receptor is a male donor in good health and CMV-seronegative. DNA of the CDR3: TGTGCCAGCAAGGGGAAAATCGAAGGTCTCCACGAGCAGTACTTC. Its translation: CASKGKIEGLHEQYF.